This T cell receptor (beta chain) was obtained from a study of CD8+ T cells in alopecia areata. Background on the study: Tofacitinib ran 6 to 18 months, followed by 6 months off drug.

Peripheral blood and lesional scalp punch biopsies came from alopecia areata patients. Sorted populations comprised CD4+ and CD8+ T cells obtained from PBMCs. The V and J ends lost 4 bases and 3 bases respectively, with 13 bases between them. This CDR3 is built from 14 residues. The V gene's germline CDR1 is SEHNR and CDR2 FQNEAQ (reference sequence). In each case, RNA was isolated and then reverse transcribed into cDNA as the sequencing template. Produced via immunoSEQ multiplex PCR; TCRdb's table is partial and in-frame only. The data contain hundreds of thousands of clones, under 80% of them seen just once; the ten biggest clones take up roughly 1.2%. Worth noting for this clone: Its antigen is currently unknown.

Study observations and caveats: An increase in clonality over normal scalp was evident in lesional scalp, especially alopecia totalis/universalis.

The TCR comes from a human donor with alopecia areata. V is TRBV7-9 and J is TRBJ2-7; D uncertain. The sequencing used CD4+ T cells sorted from blood, collected at week 0. The CDR3 reads CASSSRSVLYEQYF. The CDR3 bases are TGTGCCAGCAGCTCCCGGTCAGTTCTCTACGAGCAGTACTTC.